This note documents a single T cell receptor beta chain sequence. The data were taken from a study of T-cell memory formation after mild COVID-19. TCRdb ran MiXCR on the 5' RACE reads and lists one entry per CDR3 protein. The sample contains about 190,000 distinct CDR3 sequences, about 18% of which appear only once. The CDR3 loop spans 16 amino acids. V lost 4 bases to trimming and J lost 2 bases, with 17 bases between them. The sample taken for sequencing was PBMCs or a T cell subset sorted from them (not recorded which). The sequence came from an adult woman who had mild COVID-19 (a few samples of this study predate the infection). Cell type and time point are not known. The chain links TRBV12-3 or TRBV12-4 to TRBJ1-1; D perhaps matches TRBD1 (6 bases). CDR3 nucleotide sequence: TGTGCCAGCAGTTACCCTCTGGGGGGCGCAAACACTGAAGCTTTCTTT. This sequence encodes CASSYPLGGANTEAFF.